This entry concerns a single TCR beta chain. Its antigen is not identified. Autoimmune disease history or systemic immunosuppression led to patients being barred. This sample is part of a study of OX40 agonist ivuxolimab in advanced cancers. Clones were read by immunoSEQ multiplex PCR, and TCRdb kept only the in-frame ones, dropping some. Of over 85,000 clones in the sample, approximately 80% were seen once. The trim removed 5 bases at V and 4 bases at J, leaving 6 bases unmatched. Germline V gives CDR1 KGHSH, CDR2 LQKENI. The CDR3 spans 14 residues. Findings of the study overall: Researchers report that CD8+ T cells had, on average, more expanded clones than CD4+.

This clonotype was sampled from an adult with an advanced solid tumor such as melanoma, head and neck, liver or kidney cancer. The rearrangement uses TRBV18 and TRBJ2-3; 7 bases align to TRBD1. This sample comprised CD4+ or CD8+ T cells sorted from blood, obtained in a trial of the OX40 agonist ivuxolimab. CDR3 residues: CASSTSTGADTQYF. In DNA, the CDR3 is TGTGCCAGCTCAACCTCTACAGGGGCAGATACGCAGTATTTT. The full variable domain, completed using reference TRBV18 and TRBJ2-3, is NAGVMQNPRHLVRRRGQEARLRCSPMKGHSHVYWYRQLPEEGLKFMVYLQKENIIDESGMPKERFSAEFPKEGPSILRIQQVVRGDSAAYFCASSTSTGADTQYFGPGTRLTVL.